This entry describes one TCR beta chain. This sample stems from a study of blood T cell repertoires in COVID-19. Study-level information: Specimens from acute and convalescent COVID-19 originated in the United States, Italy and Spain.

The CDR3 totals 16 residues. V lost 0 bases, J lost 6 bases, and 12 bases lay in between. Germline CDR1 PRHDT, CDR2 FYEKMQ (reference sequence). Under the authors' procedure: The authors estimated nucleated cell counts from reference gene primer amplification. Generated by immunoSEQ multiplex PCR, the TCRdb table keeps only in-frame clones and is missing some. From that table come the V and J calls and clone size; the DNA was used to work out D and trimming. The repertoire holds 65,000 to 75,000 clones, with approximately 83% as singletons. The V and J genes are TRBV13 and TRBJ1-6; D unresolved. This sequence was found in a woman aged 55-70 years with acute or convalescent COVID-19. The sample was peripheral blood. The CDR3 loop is CASSLGLVDLNSPLHF. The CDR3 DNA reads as TGTGCCAGCAGCTTAGGCCTAGTGGATCTTAATTCACCCCTCCACTTT.